This passage covers 16 T cell receptor beta chains from one sample sequenced in a study of a mutant IDH1 vaccine in newly diagnosed glioma. Their target antigens are unknown. Only in-frame clones appear in the TCRdb table, and some are missing; sequencing was by immunoSEQ multiplex PCR. This sample has 50,000 to 65,000 clones, with around 87% found just once. Time point denoted: week 23, last vaccination. One vaccine dose held 300 ug of mutant IDH1 20-mer peptide and came with topical imiquimod. The starting material was PBMCs, obtained from a glioma patient whose treatment included an IDH1 peptide vaccine. These receptors originate from a man aged 35 to 55 with glioma.

V usage is TRBV18 and J usage is TRBJ1-3; the D gene is possibly TRBD1 (5 bases). The V end was cut by 3 bases, the J end by 0 bases, with 9 bases between. The CDR3 totals 15 residues. The germline CDR1 and CDR2 sequences are KGHSH and LQKENI. In nucleotides, the CDR3 is TGTGCCAGCTCACCCCCAGGGACCTCTGGAAACACCATATATTTT. Its protein product is CASSPPGTSGNTIYF. Together with reference TRBV18 and TRBJ1-3, the CDR3 gives the full variable domain: NAGVMQNPRHLVRRRGQEARLRCSPMKGHSHVYWYRQLPEEGLKFMVYLQKENIIDESGMPKERFSAEFPKEGPSILRIQQVVRGDSAAYFCASSPPGTSGNTIYFGEGSWLTVV.

This chain links TRBV27 with TRBJ2-5; 7 nucleotides match TRBD1. V gave up 9 bases and J gave up 4 bases; unmatched junction bases: 11. This CDR3 comprises 14 residues. Germline V gives CDR1 MNHEY, CDR2 SMNVEV (reference sequence). The DNA for the CDR3 is TGTGCCAGTAGGGCAGTAGGGGGCTTAGAGACCCAGTACTTC. Encoded protein: CASRAVGGLETQYF.

V is TRBV6-1 and J is TRBJ1-1, with a weak D call TRBD1 (6 bases). The germline V gene encodes CDR1 MNHNS and CDR2 SASEGT. V lost 6 bases and J 4 bases, leaving 15 bases between the germline ends. The CDR3 length is 14 residues. DNA for the CDR3: TGTGCCAGCAGACCTCGACAGGCTAGCACTGAAGCTTTCTTT. Translating it yields CASRPRQASTEAFF.

This chain connects TRBV18 to TRBJ2-3; tentative D call: TRBD2 (6 bases). Germline CDR1 reads KGHSH; CDR2 reads LQKENI. The CDR3 totals 14 residues. V shed 3 bases and J shed 0 bases, with 7 bases lying between them. The CDR3 reads CASSPAGSTDTQYF. Written as DNA, the CDR3 is TGTGCCAGCTCACCGGCGGGGAGCACAGATACGCAGTATTTT. Together with reference TRBV18 and TRBJ2-3, the CDR3 gives the full variable domain: NAGVMQNPRHLVRRRGQEARLRCSPMKGHSHVYWYRQLPEEGLKFMVYLQKENIIDESGMPKERFSAEFPKEGPSILRIQQVVRGDSAAYFCASSPAGSTDTQYFGPGTRLTVL.

V is TRBV7-3 and J is TRBJ1-5; D gene unclear. Trimming cost V 4 bases and J 4 bases, with 5 bases left between them. Germline CDR1 is SGHTA and CDR2 is FQGTGA. CDR3 length equals 12 residues. The chain's CDR3 is CASSYPNQPQHF. The DNA for the CDR3 is TGTGCCAGCAGCTATCCAAATCAGCCCCAGCATTTT.

The CDR3 coding sequence is TGTGCCAGCTCACCTTGGACAGGGGCCGGCTACACCTTC. This gives the protein CASSPWTGAGYTF. The chain has TRBV18 and TRBJ1-2; 9 bases are shared with TRBD1. The CDR3 is 13 amino acids. Germline lookup yields CDR1 KGHSH and CDR2 LQKENI. V trimming: 3 bases; J trimming: 8 bases; junction bases outside the gene matches: 4. Full variable domain (missing parts from reference TRBV18 and TRBJ1-2): NAGVMQNPRHLVRRRGQEARLRCSPMKGHSHVYWYRQLPEEGLKFMVYLQKENIIDESGMPKERFSAEFPKEGPSILRIQQVVRGDSAAYFCASSPWTGAGYTFGSGTRLTVV.

The chain combines TRBV4-1 with TRBJ2-3; TRBD2 aligns across 10 bases. Germline V gives CDR1 MGHRA, CDR2 YSYEKL. V was pared by 3 bases and J by 4 bases, with 4 bases of the junction left unmatched. This CDR3 has 15 amino acids. In nucleotides, the CDR3 is TGCGCCAGCAGCCAGCTAGCGGGAGAGCCAGATACGCAGTATTTT. This translates into CASSQLAGEPDTQYF.

As for this clone: One end of the junction is discordant with germline, which a read error may explain. The chain carries TRBV7-7 and TRBJ2-5; the D is unclear. There are 15 residues in the CDR3. Germline V gene sequence: CDR1 SSHAT, CDR2 FNYEAQ (reference sequence). The CDR3 sequence is CASSLSGGNGETQYF. The CDR3 nucleotides read TGTGCTAGCAGCCTATCGGGTGGGAATGGAGAGACCCAGTACTTC.

This clone has a handful of counts. The chain recombines TRBV28 with TRBJ2-3, with a possible D match to TRBD2 (5 bases). Germline-derived CDR1 and CDR2 are MDHEN and SYDVKM. V was clipped by 6 bases and J by 2 bases, with 24 bases between them. This CDR3 is 18 amino acids long. Here the CDR3 DNA reads TGTGCCAGCAGCCCTACATTATCTATTTCGGGGATCACAGATACGCAGTATTTT. Protein product: CASSPTLSISGITDTQYF.

The chain uses TRBV4-1 and TRBJ1-5; a weak D match, TRBD1 (5 bases). Trimming stripped 1 base from V and 2 bases from J, with 6 bases between. The CDR3 is 14 amino acids. In germline, CDR1 is MGHRA, CDR2 YSYEKL. The CDR3 loop reads CASSQAQGNQPQHF. CDR3 nucleotide sequence: TGCGCCAGCAGCCAAGCACAGGGCAATCAGCCCCAGCATTTT.

The rearrangement uses TRBV6-5 and TRBJ1-3, with D unclear. This CDR3 is 14 amino acids long. CDR1 and CDR2 (germline): MNHEY, SVGAGI. With 9 bases removed from V and 4 bases from J, the gap between germline ends came to 16 bases. CDR3 loop: CASRRRVIGNTIYF. CDR3 nucleotide sequence: TGTGCCAGTAGAAGGCGGGTTATAGGAAACACCATATATTTT.

The V call is TRBV7-9, the J call TRBJ2-7; tentatively, D is TRBD1 or TRBD2 (5 bases each). The germline CDR1 and CDR2 sequences are SEHNR and FQNEAQ (reference sequence). V shed 1 base and J shed 4 bases, with 11 bases lying between them. The CDR3 sequence is 14 residues long. CDR3 amino acids: CASSLDLGDYEQYF. As DNA, the CDR3 is TGTGCCAGCAGCTTAGATCTGGGGGATTACGAGCAGTACTTC.

The chain has TRBV4-1 and TRBJ2-1; TRBD2 is a possible D gene (6 bases). Germline CDR1 reads MGHRA; CDR2 reads YSYEKL. The CDR3 is 16 amino acids. The V end was cut by 0 bases, the J end by 7 bases, with 16 bases between. CDR3 nucleotides: TGCGCCAGCAGCCAAGAACCCGGGACTGGACTGAATGAGCAGTTCTTC. Its translation: CASSQEPGTGLNEQFF.

This sequence joins TRBV7-7 and TRBJ2-7; no definite D call. This CDR3 region has 13 residues. The germline V gene encodes CDR1 SSHAT and CDR2 FNYEAQ (reference sequence). Trimming shortened V by 3 bases and J by 3 bases, and 9 bases separated the two germline ends. This CDR3 is CASSFGGDYEQYF. DNA for the CDR3: TGTGCCAGCAGCTTCGGCGGAGACTACGAGCAGTACTTC. The full variable domain, with the rest looked up from reference TRBV7-7 and TRBJ2-7, is GAGVSQSPRYKVTKRGQDVTLRCDPISSHATLYWYQQALGQGPEFLTYFNYEAQPDKSGLPSDRFSAERPEGSISTLTIQRTEQRDSAMYRCASSFGGDYEQYFGPGTRLTVT.

This clone was seen only once. This chain joins TRBV5-8 and TRBJ1-5, with D possibly matching TRBD1 (6 bases). The CDR3 runs to 15 residues. Per germline, CDR1 SGHTS and CDR2 YDEGEE. V was cut by 4 bases and J by 7 bases, with 18 bases left in between. CDR3 coding DNA: TGTGCCAGCAGCCTCTGGACAGACCACGGACAGCCCCAGCATTTT. Protein sequence: CASSLWTDHGQPQHF.

The chain has TRBV9 and TRBJ2-5, with D perhaps matching TRBD1 (6 bases). The DNA matches TRBJ2-7 better at its end, which makes the J call doubtful. Germline V gene lookup returns CDR1 SGDLS and CDR2 YYNGEE. CDR3 length equals 15 residues. The CDR3 here is CASSVNPRGSYEQYF. CDR3 nucleotides: TGTGCCAGCAGCGTAAACCCGAGGGGGAGCTACGAGCAGTACTTC.